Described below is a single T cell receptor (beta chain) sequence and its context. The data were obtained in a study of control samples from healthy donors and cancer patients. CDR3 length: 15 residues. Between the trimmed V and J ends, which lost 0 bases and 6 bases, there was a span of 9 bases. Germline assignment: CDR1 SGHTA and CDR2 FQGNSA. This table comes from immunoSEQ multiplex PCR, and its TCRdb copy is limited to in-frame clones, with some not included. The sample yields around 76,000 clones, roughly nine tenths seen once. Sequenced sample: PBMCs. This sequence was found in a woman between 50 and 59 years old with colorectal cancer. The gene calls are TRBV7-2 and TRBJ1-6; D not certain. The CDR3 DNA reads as TGTGCCAGCAGCTTAGCCGCGGGAGTTAATTCACCCCTCCACTTT. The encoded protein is CASSLAAGVNSPLHF.